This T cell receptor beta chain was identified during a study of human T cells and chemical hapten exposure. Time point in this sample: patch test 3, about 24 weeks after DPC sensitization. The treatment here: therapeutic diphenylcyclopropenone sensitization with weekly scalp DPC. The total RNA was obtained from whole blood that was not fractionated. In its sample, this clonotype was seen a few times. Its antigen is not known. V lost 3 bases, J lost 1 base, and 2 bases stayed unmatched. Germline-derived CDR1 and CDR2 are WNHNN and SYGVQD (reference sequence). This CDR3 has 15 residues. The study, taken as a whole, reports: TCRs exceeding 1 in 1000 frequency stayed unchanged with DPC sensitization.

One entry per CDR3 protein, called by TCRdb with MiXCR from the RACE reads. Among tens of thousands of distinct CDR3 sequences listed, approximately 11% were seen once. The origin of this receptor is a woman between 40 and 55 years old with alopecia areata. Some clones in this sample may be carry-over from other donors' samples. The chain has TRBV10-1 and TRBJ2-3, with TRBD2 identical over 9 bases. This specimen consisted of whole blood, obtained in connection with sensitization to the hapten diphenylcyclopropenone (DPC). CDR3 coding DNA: TGCGCCAGCAGTGATATAGCGGGAGGCACAGATACGCAGTATTTT. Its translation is CASSDIAGGTDTQYF.